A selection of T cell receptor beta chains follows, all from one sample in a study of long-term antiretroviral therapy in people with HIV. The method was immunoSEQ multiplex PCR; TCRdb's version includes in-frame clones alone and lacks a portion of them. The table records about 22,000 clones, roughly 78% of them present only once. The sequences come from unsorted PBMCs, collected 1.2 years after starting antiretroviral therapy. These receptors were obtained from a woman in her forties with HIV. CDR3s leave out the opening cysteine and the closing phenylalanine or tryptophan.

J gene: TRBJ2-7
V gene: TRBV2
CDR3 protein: ASSIRGNSYEQY

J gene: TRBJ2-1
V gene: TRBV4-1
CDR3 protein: ASSQDQLAASSTYNEQF

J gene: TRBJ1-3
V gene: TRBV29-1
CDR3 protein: SVITGPSGNTIY

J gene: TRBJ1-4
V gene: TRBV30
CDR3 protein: AWSVRGVLF

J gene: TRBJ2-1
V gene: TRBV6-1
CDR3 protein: ASNGGGRLSDEQF

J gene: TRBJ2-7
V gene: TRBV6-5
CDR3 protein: ASSPGASYEQY

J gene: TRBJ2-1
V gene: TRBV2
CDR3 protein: ASKSDRGSAEQF

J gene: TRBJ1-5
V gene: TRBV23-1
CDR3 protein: ASSLPGRQGNQPQH

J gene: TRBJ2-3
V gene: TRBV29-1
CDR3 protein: SVKGLAGTDTQY

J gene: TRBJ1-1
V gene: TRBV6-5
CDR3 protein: ASSGRTARAF

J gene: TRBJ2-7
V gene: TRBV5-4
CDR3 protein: ASSIGTDTYEQY

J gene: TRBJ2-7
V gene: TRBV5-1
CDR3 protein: ASSLAVSYEQY

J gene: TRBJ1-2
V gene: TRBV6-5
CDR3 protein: ASRLDTFGDYGYT

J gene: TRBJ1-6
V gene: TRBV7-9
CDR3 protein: ASSLAMDSPLH

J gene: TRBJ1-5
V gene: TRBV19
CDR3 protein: ASRRDRDGQPQH

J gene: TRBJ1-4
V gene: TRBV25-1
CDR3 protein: ASSESRINEKLF

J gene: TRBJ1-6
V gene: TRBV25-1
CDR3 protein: ASSGSISPLH

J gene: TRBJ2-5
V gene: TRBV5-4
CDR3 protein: ASSPGLAEQETQY

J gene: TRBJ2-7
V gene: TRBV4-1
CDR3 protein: ASSPSLGGYEQY

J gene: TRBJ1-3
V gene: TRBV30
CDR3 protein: AWRQGTSGNTIY

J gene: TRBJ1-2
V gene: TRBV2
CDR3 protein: ASADSPNYGYT

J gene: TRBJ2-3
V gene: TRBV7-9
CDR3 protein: ASSLEWGGTDTQY

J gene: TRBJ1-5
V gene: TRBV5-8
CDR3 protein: ASSGGTVSNQPQH

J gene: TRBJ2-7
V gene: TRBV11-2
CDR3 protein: ASSSPWRGRPYEQY

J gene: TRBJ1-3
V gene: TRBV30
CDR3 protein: AWNPRAEMDRGGNTIY

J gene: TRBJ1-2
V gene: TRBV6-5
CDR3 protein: ASSYSGFSWGYT

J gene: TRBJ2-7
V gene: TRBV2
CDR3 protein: ASYAPGYEQY

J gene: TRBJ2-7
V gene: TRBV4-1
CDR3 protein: ASSQERGVEQY

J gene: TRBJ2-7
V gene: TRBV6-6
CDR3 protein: ASSYSGPPYEQY

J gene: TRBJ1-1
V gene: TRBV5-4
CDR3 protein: ASSDPGQGVDTEAF

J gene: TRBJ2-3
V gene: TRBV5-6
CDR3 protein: ASSLRGTVTDTQY

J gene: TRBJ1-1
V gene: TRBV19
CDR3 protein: ASSRTFVGNTEAF

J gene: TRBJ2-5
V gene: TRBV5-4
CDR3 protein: ASSLGVAGGPGDQY

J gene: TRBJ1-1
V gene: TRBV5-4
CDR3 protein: ASTGENTEAF

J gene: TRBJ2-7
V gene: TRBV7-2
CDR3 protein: ASSLEGRWTYEQY